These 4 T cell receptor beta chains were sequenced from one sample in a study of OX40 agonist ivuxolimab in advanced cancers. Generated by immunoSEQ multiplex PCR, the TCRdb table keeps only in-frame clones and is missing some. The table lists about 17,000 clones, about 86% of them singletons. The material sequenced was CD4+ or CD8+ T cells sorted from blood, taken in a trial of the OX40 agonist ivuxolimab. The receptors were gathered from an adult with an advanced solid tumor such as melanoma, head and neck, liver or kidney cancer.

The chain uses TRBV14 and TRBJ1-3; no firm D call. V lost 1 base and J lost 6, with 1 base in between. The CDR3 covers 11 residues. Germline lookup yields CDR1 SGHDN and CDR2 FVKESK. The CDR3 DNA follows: TGTGCCAGCAGCCAAGTAAACACCATATATTTT. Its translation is CASSQVNTIYF.

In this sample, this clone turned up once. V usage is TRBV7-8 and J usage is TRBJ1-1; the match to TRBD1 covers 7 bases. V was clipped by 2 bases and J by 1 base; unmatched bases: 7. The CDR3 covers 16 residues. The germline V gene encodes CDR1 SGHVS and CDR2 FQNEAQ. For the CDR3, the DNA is TGTGCCAGCAGCTTAACCAGGGGGGTGACGAACACTGAAGCTTTCTTT. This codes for CASSLTRGVTNTEAFF.

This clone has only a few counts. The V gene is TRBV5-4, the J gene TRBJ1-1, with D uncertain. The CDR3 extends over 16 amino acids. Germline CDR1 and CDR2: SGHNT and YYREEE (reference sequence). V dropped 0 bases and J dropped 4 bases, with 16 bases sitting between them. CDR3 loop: CASSLGPTAQATEAFF. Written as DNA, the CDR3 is TGTGCCAGCAGCTTGGGCCCCACAGCCCAGGCCACTGAAGCTTTCTTT.

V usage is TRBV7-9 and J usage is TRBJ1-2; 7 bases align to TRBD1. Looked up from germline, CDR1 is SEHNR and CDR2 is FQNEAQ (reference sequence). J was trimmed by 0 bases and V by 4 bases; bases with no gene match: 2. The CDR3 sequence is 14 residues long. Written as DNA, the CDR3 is TGTGCCAGCAGCTCACAGGGGACTAACTATGGCTACACCTTC. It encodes CASSSQGTNYGYTF.